Presented here are 2 T cell receptor beta chains from one specimen sequenced in a study of cytomegalovirus exposure and HLA in healthy donors. The PCR was carried out with 60 Vbeta primers and 13 Jbeta primers. The protocol was immunoSEQ multiplex PCR, while the TCRdb copy is restricted to in-frame clones and leaves out a portion. The repertoire includes 100,000 to 150,000 clones, 70% to 80% of them detected once, and less than 2% sits in the top ten. Sample: PBMCs. The receptors here all came from a man aged 50 or older in good health and CMV-seronegative.

The chain is built from TRBV29-1 and TRBJ2-5; 11 bases match TRBD1. Trimming took 7 bases from V and 6 from J; bases not matched to a gene: 25. The V gene's germline CDR1 is SQVTM and CDR2 ANQGSEA. The CDR3 is made up of 19 amino acids. CDR3 sequence: CSARLSVGDGTGGRKTQYF. The CDR3 bases are TGCAGCGCAAGACTTTCTGTTGGGGACGGGACAGGGGGGAGAAAGACCCAGTACTTC.

V and J are TRBV6-5 and TRBJ2-7, with TRBD1 identical over 9 bases. CDR3 size: 15 residues. After removal of 2 bases from V and 6 bases from J, the junction contained 8 bases not matched to a gene. In germline, CDR1 is MNHEY, CDR2 SVGAGI. The CDR3 nucleotides are TGTGCCAGCAGTTACACACCGGACAGGGGAGGCGAGCAGTACTTC. Translated, it gives CASSYTPDRGGEQYF.